This record looks at one T cell receptor beta chain sequence and its context. Its specificity is not known. TCRdb re-derived calls from the 5' RACE reads in MiXCR, one entry per CDR3 protein. The sample carries about 900,000 distinct CDR3 sequences, about 12% recorded once. This sample was taken from a study of identical twins. General study results and limits: Models predicted less out-of-frame TCR alpha sharing in monozygotic twins than was found. Fewer insertions characterized abundant cord blood beta clonotypes, whereas memory repertoires showed none. Out-of-frame alpha sequences common to twins exhibited a surplus of low generation probability.

The CDR3 sequence is 14 residues long. V was pared by 3 bases and J by 3 bases, with 5 bases of the junction left unmatched. The V gene's germline CDR1 is MDHEN and CDR2 SYDVKM. These same data were also listed under a study on yellow fever vaccine responses in identical twins.

Sequenced sample: PBMCs. The clonotype was recovered from a woman younger than 30 in good health. This sequence joins TRBV28 and TRBJ2-7, with TRBD1 identical over 7 bases. The CDR3 nucleotides read TGTGCCAGCAGTTTGGGGGACAGTTTCTACGAGCAGTACGTC. Translating gives CASSLGDSFYEQYV.